These T cell receptor beta chains were read from a single sample in a study of blood T cell repertoires in COVID-19. Libraries were prepared by immunoSEQ multiplex PCR; TCRdb keeps only in-frame clonotypes and omits some of them. The table lists tens of thousands of clones, about 83% of them singletons. The sequencing input was peripheral blood. The receptors originated from a woman aged 80 or older with acute or convalescent COVID-19. Both conserved end residues are part of each CDR3. A D gene is named only where the DNA matches it firmly. Size values are once, few and many counts, or a class for expanded clones, and some rows have none.

.,TRBV4-1,.,TRBJ2-7,TGCGCCAGCAGCCTTCGAGGGGGAGCCTACGAGCAGTACTTC,CASSLRGGAYEQYF
.,TRBV19,TRBD2,TRBJ2-1,TGTGCCAGTAGCCGCGGACTAGCTAGCGCTGAGCAGTTCTTC,CASSRGLASAEQFF
.,TRBV27,.,TRBJ1-5,TGTGCCAGCAGTTTAACGGTGGATCAGCCCCAGCATTTT,CASSLTVDQPQHF
once,TRBV2,TRBD1,TRBJ2-3,TGTGCCAGCAGGTGGACAGGGAGCCCAGATACGCAGTATTTT,CASRWTGSPDTQYF
.,TRBV19,.,TRBJ2-6,TGTGCCAGTAGTATACAGGGTACCGGGGCCAACGTCCTGACTTTC,CASSIQGTGANVLTF
.,TRBV14,.,TRBJ2-2,TGTGCCAGCAGCCGACAGGTTTATGACACCGGGGAGCTGTTTTTT,CASSRQVYDTGELFF
once,TRBV5-1,TRBD1,TRBJ1-1,TGCGCCAGCAGCCGGGACAGAAAGAACACTGAAGCTTTCTTT,CASSRDRKNTEAFF
.,TRBV6-6,.,TRBJ2-7,TGTGCCAGCACCATAGGGGGGACAGCCGCCTACGAGCAGTACTTC,CASTIGGTAAYEQYF
.,TRBV5-1,TRBD2,TRBJ2-1,TGCGCCAGCAGTTCGAGCGGGGGGAACTACAATGAGCAGTTCTTC,CASSSSGGNYNEQFF
.,TRBV6-1,.,TRBJ1-4,TGTGCCAGCAGTGAACTCCTCCCACAACTTGGACTTTTAGTACTCGAAAAACTGTTTTTT,CASSELLPQLGLLVLEKLFF
.,TRBV27,.,TRBJ2-7,TGTGCCAGCAGCGGTACCCCTTCGGACAGATCCTACGAGCAGTACTTC,CASSGTPSDRSYEQYF
few,TRBV19,TRBD1,TRBJ1-4,TGTGCCAGTAGTTCACCCCGACAGGGTTCTAATGAAAAACTGTTTTTT,CASSSPRQGSNEKLFF
.,TRBV14,TRBD1,TRBJ1-5,TGTGCCAGCAGCCAATCCGATAGACAGGGGGCGAGGGGCAATCAGCCCCAGCATTTT,CASSQSDRQGARGNQPQHF
.,TRBV19,.,TRBJ1-2,TGTGCCAGACAGAATTATGGCTACACCTTC,CARQNYGYTF
.,TRBV11-3,TRBD1,TRBJ2-3,TGTGCCAGCAGCTTGAGACAGGGGTCAGATACGCAGTATTTT,CASSLRQGSDTQYF
.,TRBV14,.,TRBJ1-2,TGTGCCAGCAGCCAAGCCTCGGCAGGGCGAAGTTATGGCTACACCTTC,CASSQASAGRSYGYTF
.,TRBV5-1,.,TRBJ2-3,TGCGCCAGCAGAGGGGGAGACACCACAGATACGCAGTATTTT,CASRGGDTTDTQYF
.,TRBV18,TRBD1,TRBJ1-5,TGTGCCAGCTCACCACGAGAGACAGGGAATCAGCCCCAGCATTTT,CASSPRETGNQPQHF
.,TRBV5-5,TRBD1,TRBJ1-4,TGTGCCAGCAGCGGCGGGACAGGGGGTTATGAAAAACTGTTTTTT,CASSGGTGGYEKLFF
.,TRBV19,.,TRBJ1-1,TGTGCCAGTAGTATAATGAGCAGGGCGAGGACTGAAGCTTTCTTT,CASSIMSRARTEAFF
.,TRBV6-5,.,TRBJ1-6,TGTGCCAGCAGTTACTCGAGGGCCCAGGGGAATTCACCCCTCCACTTT,CASSYSRAQGNSPLHF
few,TRBV2,.,TRBJ1-4,TGTGCCAGCCTCAGGGCAACTAATGAAAAACTGTTTTTT,CASLRATNEKLFF
.,TRBV6-5,TRBD1,TRBJ1-6,TGTGCCAGCAGGTCCGTCAGGGGGCAGGGTTCACCCCTCCACTTT,CASRSVRGQGSPLHF
once,TRBV5-1,TRBD2,TRBJ2-3,TGCGCCAGCAGCTCCGGGGCGGGAGATGATACGCAGTATTTT,CASSSGAGDDTQYF
.,TRBV3-1/TRBV3-2,TRBD2,TRBJ2-1,TGTGCCAGCAGCCCTAGCGGGGGGCCCTACAATGAGCAGTTCTTC,CASSPSGGPYNEQFF
.,TRBV19,.,TRBJ1-1,TGTGCCAGCGGAATTAGGGAGCTGAACACTGAAGCTTTCTTT,CASGIRELNTEAFF
few,TRBV19,.,TRBJ1-2,TGTGCCAGTAGTATGGGGCAGGGAGGCGGCTACACCTTC,CASSMGQGGGYTF
.,TRBV6-1,TRBD2,TRBJ2-7,TGTGCCAGCAGTGACAATAGCGGGGGGGCGTACGAGCAGTACTTC,CASSDNSGGAYEQYF
.,TRBV7-8,.,TRBJ1-3,TGTGCCAGCAGCCCTGGGGAGAGCTCTGGAAACACCATATATTTT,CASSPGESSGNTIYF
.,TRBV19,.,TRBJ1-1,TGTGCCAGTACGAGGGTCGGGAACACTGAAGCTTTCTTT,CASTRVGNTEAFF
.,TRBV18,.,TRBJ2-7,TGTGCCAGCTTCGACAGGCTCTCCTACGAGCAGTACTTC,CASFDRLSYEQYF
.,TRBV6-5,.,TRBJ2-3,TGTGCCAGCATCCGGACTCGACGGAGCACAGATACGCAGTATTTT,CASIRTRRSTDTQYF
.,TRBV6-1,TRBD1,TRBJ1-2,TGTGCCAGCAGTGAATTTGGGACAGGGGGCTCTGGCTACACCTTC,CASSEFGTGGSGYTF
.,TRBV18,TRBD1,TRBJ2-3,TGTGCCAGCTCACCACCGTCACAGGGGGCGAGGCACACATCAGATACGCAGTATTTT,CASSPPSQGARHTSDTQYF
.,TRBV19,.,TRBJ1-1,TGTGCCAGTAGTACGACGACAGACACTGAAGCTTTCTTT,CASSTTTDTEAFF
.,TRBV19,TRBD1,TRBJ1-3,TGTGCCAGTAGTATCTACGGGACAGTGAGCTCTGGAAACACCATATATTTT,CASSIYGTVSSGNTIYF
.,TRBV2,.,TRBJ2-5,TGTGCCAGCAGTCCAAGCAGGCAGGGCCAAGAGACCCAGTACTTC,CASSPSRQGQETQYF
.,TRBV3-1/TRBV3-2,.,TRBJ1-2,TGTGCCAGCAGCCCGCAGATCTCCGGGGAGGCCTATGGCTACACCTTC,CASSPQISGEAYGYTF
.,TRBV3-1/TRBV3-2,TRBD1,TRBJ1-1,TGTGCCAGCAGCGCCCGACAGGGCGGTGAAGCTTTCTTT,CASSARQGGEAFF
.,TRBV7-8,.,TRBJ1-2,TGTGCCAGCAGCTTGTTAATCCGTAACTATGGCTACACCTTC,CASSLLIRNYGYTF
.,TRBV30,TRBD1,TRBJ2-7,TGTGCCGGACAGGGCACCTACGAGCAGTACTTC,CAGQGTYEQYF
.,TRBV7-8,.,TRBJ1-6,TGTGCCAGCAGCTTAGAATTGGCAGGCAATTCACCCCTCCACTTT,CASSLELAGNSPLHF
.,TRBV13,TRBD2,TRBJ2-7,TGTGCCAGCAGCCTCCGGGGGGGCCTCCCCCCCTACGAGCAGTACTTC,CASSLRGGLPPYEQYF
.,TRBV13,TRBD1,TRBJ2-7,TGTGCCAGCAGCTTACGGGGACAGGGGACCTACGAGCAGTACTTC,CASSLRGQGTYEQYF
.,TRBV18,.,TRBJ1-4,TGTGCCAGCTCACCCCCACGGGGGAAAGGAGGCGAAAAACTGTTTTTT,CASSPPRGKGGEKLFF
few,TRBV4-1,.,TRBJ1-1,TGCGCCAGCAGCCGGCTCGAGGGAGATGGAGCTTTCTTT,CASSRLEGDGAFF
.,TRBV27,.,TRBJ1-6,TGTGCCAGCAGATCACAGGGTAACGCCTATAATTCACCCCTCCACTTT,CASRSQGNAYNSPLHF
.,TRBV15,TRBD1,TRBJ1-2,TGTGCCACCAGCAGAGATATATGGGACAGAAATTCCCCCAACTATGGCTACACCTTC,CATSRDIWDRNSPNYGYTF
.,TRBV6-6,.,TRBJ1-5,TGTGCCAGCAGAAACCAAGGACAGCGCAATCAGCCCCAGCATTTT,CASRNQGQRNQPQHF
once,TRBV12-3/TRBV12-4,.,TRBJ1-2,TGTGCCAGCAGTTTAGTGAGTAGCTATGGCTACACCTTC,CASSLVSSYGYTF
.,TRBV27,.,TRBJ2-7,TGTGCCAGCAGTAGGCAGGGTTTATCCTACGAGCAGTACTTC,CASSRQGLSYEQYF
.,TRBV12-3/TRBV12-4,TRBD1,TRBJ1-2,TGTGCCAGCAGTTTAACAGGGGTACCTGGCTACACCTTC,CASSLTGVPGYTF
.,TRBV5-1,.,TRBJ2-3,TGCGCCAGCAGCTTATCCGCGGCAGATACGCAGTATTTT,CASSLSAADTQYF
.,TRBV30,.,TRBJ2-7,TGTGCCTGGAGCCGAGGGTCTACCTACGAGCAGTACTTC,CAWSRGSTYEQYF
once,TRBV19,.,TRBJ2-6,TGTGCCAGTAGTGATAAGACGAGCGGACGCCCTGGGGCCAACGTCCTGACTTTC,CASSDKTSGRPGANVLTF
.,TRBV2,.,TRBJ1-1,TGTGCCAGCAGTGACAGCTCCGGGGTCACTGAAGCTTTCTTT,CASSDSSGVTEAFF
few,TRBV7-6,TRBD2,TRBJ2-1,TGTGCCAGCAGCTTAGCGCTGGGGACTAGTTCTGAGCAGTTCTTC,CASSLALGTSSEQFF
.,TRBV9,TRBD1,TRBJ2-7,TGTGCCAGCAACCCCAAGGGGGACAGCTCCTACGAGCAGTACTTC,CASNPKGDSSYEQYF
.,TRBV6-5,.,TRBJ1-1,TGTGCCAGCAGTTACGGCAGGATGAACACTGAAGCTTTCTTT,CASSYGRMNTEAFF
.,TRBV27,.,TRBJ1-4,TGTGCCAGCAGTTTAGGTGGCGTTGGGGGGACAACTAATGAAAAACTGTTTTTT,CASSLGGVGGTTNEKLFF